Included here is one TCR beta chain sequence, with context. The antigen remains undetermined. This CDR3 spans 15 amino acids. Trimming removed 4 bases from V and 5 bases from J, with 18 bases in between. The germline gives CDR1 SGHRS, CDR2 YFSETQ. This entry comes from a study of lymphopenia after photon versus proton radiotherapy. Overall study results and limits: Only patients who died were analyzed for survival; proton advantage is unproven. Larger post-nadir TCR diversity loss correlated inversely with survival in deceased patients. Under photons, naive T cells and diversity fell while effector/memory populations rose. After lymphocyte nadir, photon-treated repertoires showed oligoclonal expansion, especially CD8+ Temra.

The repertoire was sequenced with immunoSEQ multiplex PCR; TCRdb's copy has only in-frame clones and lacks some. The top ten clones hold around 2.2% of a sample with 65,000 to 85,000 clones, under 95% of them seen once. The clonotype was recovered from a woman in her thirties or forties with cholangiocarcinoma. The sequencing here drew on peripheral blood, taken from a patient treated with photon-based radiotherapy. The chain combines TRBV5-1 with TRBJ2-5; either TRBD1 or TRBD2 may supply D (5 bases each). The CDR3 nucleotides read TGCGCCAGCAGCACCGGAGGCCAGGGTTTGGAGACCCAGTACTTC. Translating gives CASSTGGQGLETQYF.